A single sample gave rise to the 14 T cell receptor beta chains below, sequenced in a study of PD-1 blockade in classical Hodgkin lymphoma. Autologous stem cell transplantation was followed by relapse in every patient, and brentuximab vedotin exposure varied. Measured with immunoSEQ multiplex PCR; TCRdb has only the in-frame clones, and not every one. The table records under 110,000 clones, around 89% of them present only once. The specimen was peripheral blood mononuclear cells (PBMCs), collected before the second cycle of nivolumab. These receptors originate from a human donor with classical Hodgkin lymphoma.

V and J are TRBV7-2 and TRBJ2-7, with 14 bases matching TRBD2. The germline CDR1 and CDR2 sequences are SGHTA and FQGNSA. Unmatched junction bases numbered 8, after V lost 3 bases and J lost 4 bases. The CDR3 contains 17 residues. The CDR3 DNA reads TGTGCCAGCAGCTTCGGCGTTGGACTAGCGGGGGGTTACGAGCAGTACTTC. Protein: CASSFGVGLAGGYEQYF.

The chain combines TRBV6-1 with TRBJ2-3; D is perhaps TRBD1 (6 bases). Germline V gene data show CDR1 as MNHNS and CDR2 as SASEGT. The V end lost 10 bases, the J end lost 2 bases, and 10 bases lay between the germline ends. This CDR3 region has 12 residues. Written as DNA, the CDR3 is TGTGCCACAGGGGCTTACACAGATACGCAGTATTTT. Amino acid sequence: CATGAYTDTQYF.

This sequence joins TRBV7-2 and TRBJ1-5; unclear D gene. Germline CDR1 and CDR2: SGHTA and FQGNSA. The ends were cut back, 3 bases at V and 7 bases at J, with 7 bases in the middle. The CDR3 covers 12 residues. CDR3 nucleotide sequence: TGTGCCAGCAGCTTTTCGGGCCAGCCCCAGCATTTT. Encoded protein: CASSFSGQPQHF.

The chain employs TRBV7-9 and TRBJ2-2; tentative D call: TRBD1 (5 bases). The CDR3 has 16 residues. The V gene lost 1 base and the J gene lost 1 base, with 10 bases spanning the gap. CDR1 and CDR2 (germline): SEHNR, FQNEAQ (reference sequence). This CDR3 is CASSLVSRENTGELFF. The CDR3 coding sequence is TGTGCCAGCAGCTTAGTCTCCAGGGAGAACACCGGGGAGCTGTTTTTT. The full variable domain, its missing parts supplied by reference TRBV7-9 and TRBJ2-2, is DTGVSQNPRHKITKRGQNVTFRCDPISEHNRLYWYRQTLGQGPEFLTYFQNEAQLEKSRLLSDRFSAERPKGSFSTLEIQRTEQGDSAMYLCASSLVSRENTGELFFGEGSRLTVL.

The CDR3 bases are TGTGCCAGCAGCACCAGGGTATTGTACACTGAAGCTTTCTTT. This encodes CASSTRVLYTEAFF. The gene calls are TRBV28 and TRBJ1-1; tentatively, D is TRBD1 (5 bases). Trimming stripped 6 bases from V and 3 bases from J, with 14 bases between. CDR3 length equals 14 residues. Germline V gene sequence: CDR1 MDHEN, CDR2 SYDVKM. The full variable domain, in which reference TRBV28 and TRBJ1-1 provide the parts outside the CDR3, is DVKVTQSSRYLVKRTGEKVFLECVQDMDHENMFWYRQDPGLGLRLIYFSYDVKMKEKGDIPEGYSVSREKKERFSLILESASTNQTSMYLCASSTRVLYTEAFFGQGTRLTVV.

The CDR3 DNA sequence: TGTGCCAGCAGTTTGAAGACTATACCGCAGTATTTT. This sequence encodes CASSLKTIPQYF. This chain joins TRBV27 and TRBJ2-3; TRBD2 might be the D (5 bases). CDR3 length: 12 amino acids. The germline V gene encodes CDR1 MNHEY and CDR2 SMNVEV (reference sequence). V gave up 3 bases and J gave up 10 bases, with 11 bases separating them.

The chain uses TRBV5-4 and TRBJ1-4; TRBD1 matches 8 bases. Germline V gives CDR1 SGHNT, CDR2 YYREEE (reference sequence). The J segment lost 5 bases and the V segment lost 0 bases, leaving 3 bases of the junction unmatched. CDR3 length: 15 amino acids. In nucleotides, the CDR3 is TGTGCCAGCAGCTTGGCCGGGACAGGAAATGAAAAACTGTTTTTT. This sequence encodes CASSLAGTGNEKLFF.

This clone showed up just once. The V gene is TRBV10-3, the J gene TRBJ2-7, with a possible D match to TRBD1 (7 bases). Germline CDR1 and CDR2: ENHRY and SYGVKD. V was pared by 3 bases and J by 2 bases, with 14 bases between. This CDR3 comprises 15 residues. The CDR3 region is CAISEMSGGTYEQYF. CDR3 in DNA: TGTGCCATCAGTGAAATGTCAGGGGGGACCTACGAGCAGTACTTC.

A few counts support this clone. The chain employs TRBV19 and TRBJ1-2, with 8 bases aligning to TRBD1. The V segment lost 9 bases and the J segment 8 bases; nucleotides outside the gene matches: 2. The germline gives CDR1 LNHDA, CDR2 SQIVND (reference sequence). CDR3 length: 10 residues. CDR3 residues: CASRGLGYTF. The CDR3 DNA follows: TGTGCCAGCAGGGGGCTAGGCTACACCTTC.

The chain joins TRBV19 to TRBJ2-1; D ambiguous. V lost 1 base and J 12 bases, leaving 10 bases between the germline ends. Germline V gives CDR1 LNHDA, CDR2 SQIVND (reference sequence). The CDR3 runs to 12 residues. The CDR3 is CASSIGAGRQFF. The CDR3 DNA reads TGTGCCAGTAGTATAGGTGCAGGACGGCAGTTCTTC.

This chain connects TRBV28 to TRBJ1-3, with D perhaps matching TRBD1 (5 bases). CDR1 MDHEN and CDR2 SYDVKM come from the germline V gene. The CDR3 is 15 residues long. The germline V and J ends were trimmed by 6 bases and 4 bases, with 16 bases remaining between them. CDR3 bases: TGTGCCAGCAGGACAACCCGATGGGGGGGAAACACCATATATTTT. Protein sequence: CASRTTRWGGNTIYF.

The CDR3 is CASSPLPKETQYF. DNA for the CDR3: TGTGCCAGCAGCCCGTTGCCGAAAGAGACCCAGTACTTC. The chain recombines TRBV7-2 with TRBJ2-5; no clear D gene. Trimming stripped 5 bases from V and 3 bases from J, with 10 bases between. CDR3 length: 13 amino acids. The germline CDR1 and CDR2 sequences are SGHTA and FQGNSA.

V is TRBV7-2 and J is TRBJ2-3; no reliable D call. Per the germline V gene, CDR1 is SGHTA and CDR2 is FQGNSA. The CDR3 length is 13 residues. The V and J ends lost 5 bases and 3 bases respectively, with 9 bases between them. This chain's CDR3 is CASSPVATDTQYF. CDR3 bases: TGTGCCAGCAGCCCAGTCGCAACAGATACGCAGTATTTT.

The CDR3 DNA follows: TGTGCCAGTATTTTTTTGGCGGGGGGGCCCGGTGAGCAGTTCTTC. Protein product: CASIFLAGGPGEQFF. The J gene is TRBJ2-1, the V gene TRBV19, with 9 bases fitting TRBD2. Germline V CDR1 and CDR2: LNHDA, SQIVND (reference sequence). Trimming took 7 bases from V and 9 from J; bases not matched to a gene: 13. The CDR3 spans 15 residues. Combining the CDR3 with reference TRBV19 and TRBJ2-1 gives the whole variable domain DGGITQSPKYLFRKEGQNVTLSCEQNLNHDAMYWYRQDPGQGLRLIYYSQIVNDFQKGDIAEGYSVSREKKESFPLTVTSAQKNPTAFYLCASIFLAGGPGEQFFGPGTRLTVL.